This T cell receptor (beta chain) was sequenced in a study of blood T cell repertoires in COVID-19. Measured with immunoSEQ multiplex PCR; TCRdb has only the in-frame clones, and not every one. The sample comprises under 500,000 clones, approximately 92% of which are singletons, and 1.1% rests with the top ten. Cohort 3 donors were reported recovered after two negative PCRs, clearance, or symptom resolution. CDR3 length: 15 residues. Trimming cost V 5 bases and J 0 bases; bases outside gene matches: 6. Germline V gene data show CDR1 as SGHVS and CDR2 as FNYEAQ. The sequence derives from a man in his thirties or forties who had recovered from COVID-19. The sample consisted of PBMCs or T cells enriched from blood (not recorded which). The gene calls are TRBV7-6 and TRBJ2-7; 8 bases are shared with TRBD1. Here the CDR3 DNA reads TGTGCCAGCAGCCCAGGGACAGGAAGCTCCTACGAGCAGTACTTC. The encoded protein is CASSPGTGSSYEQYF. Full variable domain (missing parts from reference TRBV7-6 and TRBJ2-7): GAGVSQSPRYKVTKRGQDVALRCDPISGHVSLYWYRQALGQGPEFLTYFNYEAQQDKSGLPNDRFSAERPEGSISTLTIQRTEQRDSAMYRCASSPGTGSSYEQYFGPGTRLTVT.